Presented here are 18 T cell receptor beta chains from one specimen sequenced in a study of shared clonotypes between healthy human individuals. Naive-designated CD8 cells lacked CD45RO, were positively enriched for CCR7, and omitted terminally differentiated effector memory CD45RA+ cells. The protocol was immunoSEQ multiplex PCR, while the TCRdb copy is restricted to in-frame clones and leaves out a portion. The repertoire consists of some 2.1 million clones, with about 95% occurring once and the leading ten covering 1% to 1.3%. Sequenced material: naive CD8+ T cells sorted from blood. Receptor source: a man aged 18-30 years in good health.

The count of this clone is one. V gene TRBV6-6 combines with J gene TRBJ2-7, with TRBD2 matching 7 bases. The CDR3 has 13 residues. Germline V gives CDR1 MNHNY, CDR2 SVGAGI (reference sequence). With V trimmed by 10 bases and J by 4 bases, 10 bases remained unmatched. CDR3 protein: CATTPGGPYEQYF. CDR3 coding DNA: TGTGCCACTACCCCGGGAGGCCCTTACGAGCAGTACTTC.

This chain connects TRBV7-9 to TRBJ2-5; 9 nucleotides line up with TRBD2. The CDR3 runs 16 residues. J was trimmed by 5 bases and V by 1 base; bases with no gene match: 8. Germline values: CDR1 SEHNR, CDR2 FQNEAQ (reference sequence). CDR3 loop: CASSLVSAGGRETQYF. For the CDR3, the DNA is TGTGCCAGCAGCTTAGTATCGGCGGGAGGGCGGGAGACCCAGTACTTC. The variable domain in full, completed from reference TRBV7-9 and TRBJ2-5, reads DTGVSQNPRHKITKRGQNVTFRCDPISEHNRLYWYRQTLGQGPEFLTYFQNEAQLEKSRLLSDRFSAERPKGSFSTLEIQRTEQGDSAMYLCASSLVSAGGRETQYFGPGTRLLVL.

CDR3 sequence (DNA): TGTGCCATCAGCGGGCGGGAAACAACACGCGAGCAGTACTTC. Protein sequence: CAISGRETTREQYF. The J gene is TRBJ2-7, the V gene TRBV10-3, with D perhaps TRBD2 (6 bases). This CDR3 is built from 14 residues. Germline CDR1 reads ENHRY; CDR2 reads SYGVKD. Trimming took off 6 bases at V and 6 bases at J, with 18 bases between the two ends.

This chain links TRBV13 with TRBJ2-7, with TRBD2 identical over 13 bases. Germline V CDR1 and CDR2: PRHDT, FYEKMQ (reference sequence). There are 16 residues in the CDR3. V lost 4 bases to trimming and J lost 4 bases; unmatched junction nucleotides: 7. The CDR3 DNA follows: TGTGCCAGCAGCTATGGGACTAGCGGGGCGGTATACGAGCAGTACTTC. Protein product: CASSYGTSGAVYEQYF. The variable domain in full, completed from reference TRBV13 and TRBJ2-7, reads AAGVIQSPRHLIKEKRETATLKCYPIPRHDTVYWYQQGPGQDPQFLISFYEKMQSDKGSIPDRFSAQQFSDYHSELNMSSLELGDSALYFCASSYGTSGAVYEQYFGPGTRLTVT.

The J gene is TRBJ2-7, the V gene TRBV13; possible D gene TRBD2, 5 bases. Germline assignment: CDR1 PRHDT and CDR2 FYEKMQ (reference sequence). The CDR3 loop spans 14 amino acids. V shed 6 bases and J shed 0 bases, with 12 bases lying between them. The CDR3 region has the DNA TGTGCCAGCAGTAATCAGCGGAGCTCCTACGAGCAGTACTTC. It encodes CASSNQRSSYEQYF. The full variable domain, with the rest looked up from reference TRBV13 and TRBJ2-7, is AAGVIQSPRHLIKEKRETATLKCYPIPRHDTVYWYQQGPGQDPQFLISFYEKMQSDKGSIPDRFSAQQFSDYHSELNMSSLELGDSALYFCASSNQRSSYEQYFGPGTRLTVT.

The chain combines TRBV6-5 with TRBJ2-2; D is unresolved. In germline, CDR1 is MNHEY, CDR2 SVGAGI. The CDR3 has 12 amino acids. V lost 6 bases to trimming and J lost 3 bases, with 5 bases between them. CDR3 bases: TGTGCCAGCAGGGGATACACCGGGGAGCTGTTTTTT. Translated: CASRGYTGELFF.

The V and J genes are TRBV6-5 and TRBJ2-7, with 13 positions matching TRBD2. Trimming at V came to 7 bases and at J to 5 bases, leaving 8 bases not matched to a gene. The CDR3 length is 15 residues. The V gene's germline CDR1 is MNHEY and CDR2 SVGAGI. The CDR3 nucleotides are TGTGCCAGCAACCCCAGGGGACTAGCGGGACACGAGCAGTACTTC. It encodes CASNPRGLAGHEQYF.

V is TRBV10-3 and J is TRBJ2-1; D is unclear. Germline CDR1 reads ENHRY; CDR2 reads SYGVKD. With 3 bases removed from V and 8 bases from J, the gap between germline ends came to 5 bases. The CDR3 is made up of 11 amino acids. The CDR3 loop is CAISENDEQFF. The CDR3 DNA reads TGTGCCATCAGTGAAAACGATGAGCAGTTCTTC.

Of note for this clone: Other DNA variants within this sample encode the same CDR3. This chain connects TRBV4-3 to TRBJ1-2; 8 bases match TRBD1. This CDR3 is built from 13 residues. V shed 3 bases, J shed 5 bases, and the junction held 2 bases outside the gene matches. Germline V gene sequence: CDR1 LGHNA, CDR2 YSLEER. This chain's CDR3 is CASSHDRGYGYTF. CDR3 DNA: TGCGCCAGCAGCCACGACAGGGGATATGGCTACACCTTC.

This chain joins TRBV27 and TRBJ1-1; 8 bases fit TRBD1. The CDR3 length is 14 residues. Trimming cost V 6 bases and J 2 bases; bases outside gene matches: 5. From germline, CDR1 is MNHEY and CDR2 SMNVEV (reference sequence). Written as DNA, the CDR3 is TGTGCCAGCAGGCCGACAGGGGCCAACACTGAAGCTTTCTTT. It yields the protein CASRPTGANTEAFF.

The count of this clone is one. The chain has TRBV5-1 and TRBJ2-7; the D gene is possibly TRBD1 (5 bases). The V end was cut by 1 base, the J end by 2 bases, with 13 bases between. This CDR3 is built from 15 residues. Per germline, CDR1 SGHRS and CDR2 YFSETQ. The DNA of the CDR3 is TGCGCCAGCAGCTTGTCATATCAGGGCCCCTACGAGCAGTACTTC. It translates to CASSLSYQGPYEQYF.

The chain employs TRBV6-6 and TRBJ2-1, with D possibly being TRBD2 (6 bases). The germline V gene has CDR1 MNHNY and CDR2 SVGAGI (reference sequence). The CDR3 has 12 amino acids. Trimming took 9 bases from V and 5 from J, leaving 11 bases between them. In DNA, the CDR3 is TGTGCCAGTACCGGGGGACACAATGAGCAGTTCTTC. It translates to CASTGGHNEQFF.

CDR3 loop: CACSSTNTGELFF. The CDR3 DNA reads TGTGCCTGTTCTAGTACGAACACCGGGGAGCTGTTTTTT. The J gene is TRBJ2-2, the V gene TRBV30; unclear D gene. CDR3 size: 13 residues. From germline, CDR1 is GTSNPN and CDR2 SVGIG (reference sequence). The germline V and J ends were trimmed by 6 bases and 0 bases, with 8 bases remaining between them. Filled out from reference TRBV30 and TRBJ2-2, the complete variable domain reads SQTIHQWPATLVQPVGSPLSLECTVEGTSNPNLYWYRQAAGRGLQLLFYSVGIGQISSEVPQNLSASRPQDRQFILSSKKLLLSDSGFYLCACSSTNTGELFFGEGSRLTVL.

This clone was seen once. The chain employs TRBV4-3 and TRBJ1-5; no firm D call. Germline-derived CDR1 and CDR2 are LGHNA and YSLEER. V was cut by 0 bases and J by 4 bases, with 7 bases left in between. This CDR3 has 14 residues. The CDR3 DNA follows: TGCGCCAGCAGCCAAGAGAGAGGGAATCAGCCCCAGCATTTT. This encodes CASSQERGNQPQHF.

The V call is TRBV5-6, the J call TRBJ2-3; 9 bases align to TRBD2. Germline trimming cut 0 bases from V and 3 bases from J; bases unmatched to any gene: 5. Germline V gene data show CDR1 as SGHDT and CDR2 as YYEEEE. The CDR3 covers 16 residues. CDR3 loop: CASSLATSGTTDTQYF. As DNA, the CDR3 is TGTGCCAGCAGCTTGGCGACTAGCGGAACAACAGATACGCAGTATTTT.

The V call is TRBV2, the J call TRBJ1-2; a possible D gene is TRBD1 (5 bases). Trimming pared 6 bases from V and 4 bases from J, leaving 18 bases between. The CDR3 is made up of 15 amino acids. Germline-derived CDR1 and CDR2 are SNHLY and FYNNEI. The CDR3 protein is CASRPWGEGTYGYTF. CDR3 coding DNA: TGTGCCAGCAGACCCTGGGGCGAGGGGACCTATGGCTACACCTTC. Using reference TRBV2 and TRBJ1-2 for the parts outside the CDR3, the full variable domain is EPEVTQTPSHQVTQMGQEVILRCVPISNHLYFYWYRQILGQKVEFLVSFYNNEISEKSEIFDDQFSVERPDGSNFTLKIRSTKLEDSAMYFCASRPWGEGTYGYTFGSGTRLTVV.

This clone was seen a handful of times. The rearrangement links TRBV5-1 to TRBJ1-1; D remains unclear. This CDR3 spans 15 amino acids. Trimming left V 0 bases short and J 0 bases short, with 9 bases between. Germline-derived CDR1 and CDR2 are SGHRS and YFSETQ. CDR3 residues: CASSLAESLNTEAFF. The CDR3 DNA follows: TGCGCCAGCAGCTTGGCCGAAAGCCTGAACACTGAAGCTTTCTTT.

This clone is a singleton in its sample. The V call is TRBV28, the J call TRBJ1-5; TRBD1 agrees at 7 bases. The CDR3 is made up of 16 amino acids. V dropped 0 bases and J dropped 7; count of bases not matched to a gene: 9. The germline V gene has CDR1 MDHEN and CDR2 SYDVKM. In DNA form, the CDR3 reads TGTGCCAGCAGTTTATGGGACAGGCCCCGTGGGCAGCCCCAGCATTTT. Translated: CASSLWDRPRGQPQHF.